The 14 T cell receptor beta chains reported below all come from one sample, sequenced in a study of blood T cell repertoires in COVID-19. Sequenced by immunoSEQ multiplex PCR; TCRdb stores in-frame clones only, minus some. The profile shows around 300,000 clones, approximately 90% of them singletons. What was sequenced was peripheral blood. Receptors were obtained from a woman aged 40 to 55 with acute or convalescent COVID-19.

The CDR3 DNA follows: TGCGCCAGCAGCCTTGGGACAGGCGGTACGGAGACCCAGTACTTC. It specifies CASSLGTGGTETQYF. The chain has TRBV5-1 and TRBJ2-5, with 8 positions matching TRBD1. The CDR3 covers 15 residues. CDR1 is SGHRS and CDR2 is YFSETQ in the germline V gene. With V trimmed by 4 bases and J by 5 bases, 10 bases remained unmatched.

The chain links TRBV27 to TRBJ1-2; 9 positions match TRBD1. The CDR3 is 18 residues long. Losses at the gene ends were 1 base for V and 8 bases for J; bases not matched to a gene: 17. Germline CDR1 and CDR2: MNHEY and SMNVEV (reference sequence). CDR3: CASSLFPLMDRGVGGYTF. In DNA, the CDR3 is TGTGCCAGCAGTTTATTCCCTCTAATGGACAGGGGAGTAGGGGGCTACACCTTC.

This sequence joins TRBV7-9 and TRBJ2-1; possibly TRBD2 for D (5 bases). Deletions cut 6 bases from V and 1 base from J, with 13 bases between. The CDR3 totals 15 residues. CDR1 is SEHNR and CDR2 is FQNEAQ in the germline V gene (reference sequence). CDR3 DNA sequence: TGTGCCAGCAGGCCACGGGGTTATTCCTACAATGAGCAGTTCTTC. This gives the protein CASRPRGYSYNEQFF.

The chain joins TRBV4-1 to TRBJ2-2, with a possible D match to TRBD1 (6 bases). The CDR3 sequence is 16 residues long. The V end lost 4 bases, the J end lost 4 bases, and 16 bases lay between the germline ends. Per germline, CDR1 MGHRA and CDR2 YSYEKL. CDR3 residues: CASSLRGALATGELFF. CDR3 nucleotides: TGCGCCAGCAGCCTCAGGGGCGCACTGGCCACCGGGGAGCTGTTTTTT.

The J gene is TRBJ1-2, the V gene TRBV7-8; D perhaps matches TRBD1 (5 bases). Germline CDR1 and CDR2: SGHVS and FQNEAQ. The length of the CDR3 is 16 residues. V lost 7 bases and J lost 2, with 20 bases in between. The CDR3 sequence is CASTPEVGTTNYGYTF. Written as DNA, the CDR3 is TGTGCCAGCACCCCAGAGGTGGGGACTACCAACTATGGCTACACCTTC.

The gene calls are TRBV27 and TRBJ2-3; unclear D gene. From germline, CDR1 is MNHEY and CDR2 SMNVEV (reference sequence). V lost 5 bases and J 4 bases, leaving 16 bases between the germline ends. This CDR3 comprises 15 residues. The CDR3 reads CASSPPWASSDTQYF. Written as DNA, the CDR3 is TGTGCCAGCAGTCCCCCTTGGGCGTCGTCAGATACGCAGTATTTT.

The chain is built from TRBV19 and TRBJ2-1; 9 bases match TRBD1. The CDR3 runs 16 residues. Germline lookup yields CDR1 LNHDA and CDR2 SQIVND (reference sequence). J lost 8 bases, V lost 7 bases, and 15 bases had no gene match. The CDR3, as DNA: TGTGCCAGTACGCCAAACAGGGGGCGCATTAAATATGAGCAGTTCTTC. This gives the protein CASTPNRGRIKYEQFF. The variable domain in full, completed from reference TRBV19 and TRBJ2-1, reads DGGITQSPKYLFRKEGQNVTLSCEQNLNHDAMYWYRQDPGQGLRLIYYSQIVNDFQKGDIAEGYSVSREKKESFPLTVTSAQKNPTAFYLCASTPNRGRIKYEQFFGPGTRLTVL.

This clone was seen just once. The chain carries TRBV25-1 and TRBJ2-3, with D possibly matching TRBD2 (5 bases). CDR1 and CDR2 (germline): MGHDK, SYGVNS. The CDR3 is made up of 18 amino acids. The V and J ends lost 9 bases and 2 bases respectively, with 27 bases between them. The CDR3 sequence: CASRPSVGAKRYTDTQYF. CDR3 nucleotide sequence: TGTGCCAGTCGGCCCAGTGTGGGAGCCAAACGATACACAGATACGCAGTATTTT.

Here the CDR3 reads CASSYSVTGGTEAFF. CDR3 in DNA: TGTGCCAGCAGTTACTCGGTGACAGGGGGGACTGAAGCTTTCTTT. The rearrangement uses TRBV6-5 and TRBJ1-1, with 9 bases that match TRBD1. The CDR3 covers 15 residues. V lost 0 bases to trimming and J lost 5 bases; unmatched junction nucleotides: 4. The germline gives CDR1 MNHEY, CDR2 SVGAGI.

The gene calls are TRBV5-1 and TRBJ2-5; the D is unclear. Between the trimmed V and J ends, which lost 0 bases and 0 bases, there was a span of 9 bases. The CDR3 contains 15 residues. Germline lookup yields CDR1 SGHRS and CDR2 YFSETQ. CDR3 DNA: TGCGCCAGCAGCTTGGGCGGCACCTACCAAGAGACCCAGTACTTC. Its translation: CASSLGGTYQETQYF.

The gene calls are TRBV24-1 and TRBJ1-2; the D gene is possibly TRBD1 (5 bases). Germline assignment: CDR1 KGHDR and CDR2 SFDVKD. The CDR3 extends over 12 amino acids. V was cut by 6 bases and J by 4 bases, with 8 bases left in between. The CDR3 loop reads CATSQGGYGYTF. Here the CDR3 DNA reads TGTGCCACCAGTCAGGGAGGCTATGGCTACACCTTC.

The CDR3 spells CASSPFDTGIGANVLTF. The CDR3 DNA reads as TGTGCCAGCTCACCCTTCGATACAGGGATCGGCGCCAACGTCCTGACTTTC. This chain joins TRBV18 and TRBJ2-6, with a possible D match to TRBD1 (6 bases). The germline CDR1 and CDR2 sequences are KGHSH and LQKENI. The CDR3 consists of 17 residues. The V gene lost 3 bases and the J gene lost 7 bases, with 19 bases spanning the gap.

The chain couples TRBV7-6 to TRBJ1-4; D gene unclear. CDR3 length equals 14 residues. Trimming removed 1 base at V and 6 bases at J, with 9 bases between. From germline, CDR1 is SGHVS and CDR2 FNYEAQ. For the CDR3, the DNA is TGTGCCAGCAGCTTAGAGAGCGGAGATGAAAAACTGTTTTTT. Translated, it gives CASSLESGDEKLFF.

The chain links TRBV18 to TRBJ1-5, with 7 bases lining up with TRBD1. The CDR3 consists of 16 residues. Looked up from germline, CDR1 is KGHSH and CDR2 is LQKENI. Trimming at V came to 0 bases and at J to 4 bases, leaving 6 bases not matched to a gene. In nucleotides, the CDR3 is TGTGCCAGCTCACCACCTGGGACAGCTCTTAATCAGCCCCAGCATTTT. This translates into CASSPPGTALNQPQHF. The full variable domain, in which reference TRBV18 and TRBJ1-5 provide the parts outside the CDR3, is NAGVMQNPRHLVRRRGQEARLRCSPMKGHSHVYWYRQLPEEGLKFMVYLQKENIIDESGMPKERFSAEFPKEGPSILRIQQVVRGDSAAYFCASSPPGTALNQPQHFGDGTRLSIL.